Given below is one T cell receptor beta chain in context. Clones were sequenced by immunoSEQ multiplex PCR, and TCRdb holds only the in-frame ones, with some missing. This repertoire shows a few hundred thousand clones, 90% found once; its top ten account for 0.95% to 1.3%. The sample originates from a study of blood T cell repertoires in COVID-19. As for the study in general: In each case, the material was cDNA or gDNA derived from T cells, B-cell-depleted T cells, or PBMCs.

The length of the CDR3 is 14 residues. V was shortened by 3 bases and J by 5 bases, with 13 bases between the two germline ends. Germline V gene sequence: CDR1 WSHSY, CDR2 SAAADI. Sequencing was carried out using peripheral blood. The sequence derives from a woman aged 40 to 50 with COVID-19, enrolled during active disease. The chain employs TRBV10-2 and TRBJ1-2, with D perhaps matching TRBD1 (5 bases). The CDR3 here is CASSDQGYGYGYTF. CDR3 DNA sequence: TGCGCCAGCAGTGACCAGGGATATGGGTATGGCTACACCTTC.